This T cell receptor (beta chain) was identified in a study of shared clonotypes between healthy human individuals. Method: immunoSEQ multiplex PCR; TCRdb's copy keeps in-frame clones and lacks some. Of around 2,000,000 clones listed, roughly 91% are singletons. The CDR3 consists of 15 residues. Germline V lookup: CDR1 MDHEN, CDR2 SYDVKM. Trimming removed 3 bases at V and 1 base at J, with 12 bases between. Terminally differentiated effector memory CD45RA+ cells were excluded by CCR7 positive selection of CD45RO-negative cells. The sequence was obtained from a man between 18 and 35 years old in good health. Some clones in this sample may be carry-over from other donors' samples. V usage is TRBV28 and J usage is TRBJ1-1; tentative D call: TRBD1 (6 bases). The sequencing sample was made of naive CD8+ T cells from PBMCs. CDR3 residues: CASSFRRGQNTEAFF. The CDR3 DNA reads TGTGCCAGCAGTTTCCGCAGGGGACAGAACACTGAAGCTTTCTTT.